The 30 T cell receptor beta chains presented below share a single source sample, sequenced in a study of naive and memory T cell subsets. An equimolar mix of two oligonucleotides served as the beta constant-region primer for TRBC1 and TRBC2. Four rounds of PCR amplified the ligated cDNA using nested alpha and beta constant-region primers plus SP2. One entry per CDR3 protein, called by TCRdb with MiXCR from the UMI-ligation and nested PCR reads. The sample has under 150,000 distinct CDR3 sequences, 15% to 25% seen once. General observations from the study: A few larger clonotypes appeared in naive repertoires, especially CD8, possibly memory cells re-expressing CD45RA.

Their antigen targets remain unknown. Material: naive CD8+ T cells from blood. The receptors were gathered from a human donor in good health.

DNA for the CDR3: TGTGCCAGCAGCTTAGAAGGGACAGGGTTCACAGATACGCAGTATTTT. Encoded protein: CASSLEGTGFTDTQYF. This sequence joins TRBV7-9 and TRBJ2-3; 9 nucleotides agree with TRBD1. Germline CDR1 reads SEHNR; CDR2 reads FQNEAQ (reference sequence). The CDR3 consists of 16 residues. V dropped 1 base and J dropped 2; count of bases not matched to a gene: 4.

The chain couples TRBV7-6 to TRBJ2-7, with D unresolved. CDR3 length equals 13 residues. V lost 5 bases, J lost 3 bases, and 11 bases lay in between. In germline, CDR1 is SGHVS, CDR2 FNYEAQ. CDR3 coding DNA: TGTGCCAGCAGCCCCGGGCCCCGCTACGAGCAGTACTTC. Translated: CASSPGPRYEQYF. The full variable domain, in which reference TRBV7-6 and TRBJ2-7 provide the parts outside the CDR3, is GAGVSQSPRYKVTKRGQDVALRCDPISGHVSLYWYRQALGQGPEFLTYFNYEAQQDKSGLPNDRFSAERPEGSISTLTIQRTEQRDSAMYRCASSPGPRYEQYFGPGTRLTVT.

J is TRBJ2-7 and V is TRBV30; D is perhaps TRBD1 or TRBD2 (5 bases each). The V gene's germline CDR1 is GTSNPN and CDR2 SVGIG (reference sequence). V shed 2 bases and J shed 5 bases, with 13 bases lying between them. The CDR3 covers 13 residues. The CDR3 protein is CAWSLEGFDEQYF. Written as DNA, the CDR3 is TGTGCCTGGAGTCTAGAGGGGTTCGACGAGCAGTACTTC.

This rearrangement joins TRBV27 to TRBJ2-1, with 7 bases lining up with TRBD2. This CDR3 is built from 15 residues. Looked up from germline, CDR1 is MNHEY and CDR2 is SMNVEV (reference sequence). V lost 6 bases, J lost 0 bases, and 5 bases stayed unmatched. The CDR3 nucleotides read TGTGCCAGCAGACTAGCGCTAAGCTCCTACAATGAGCAGTTCTTC. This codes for CASRLALSSYNEQFF.

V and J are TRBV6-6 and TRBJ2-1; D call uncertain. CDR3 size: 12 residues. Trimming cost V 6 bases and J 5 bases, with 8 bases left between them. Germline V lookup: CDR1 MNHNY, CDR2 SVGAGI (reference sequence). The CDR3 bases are TGTGCCAGCAGCCCAGAGCACAATGAGCAGTTCTTC. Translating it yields CASSPEHNEQFF.

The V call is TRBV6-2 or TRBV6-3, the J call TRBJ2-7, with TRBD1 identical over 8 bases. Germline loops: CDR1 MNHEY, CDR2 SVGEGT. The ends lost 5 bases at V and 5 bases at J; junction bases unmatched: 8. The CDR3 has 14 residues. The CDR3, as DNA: TGTGCCAGCAGTCCCAGGGGGCGCATCGACGAGCAGTACTTC. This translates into CASSPRGRIDEQYF.

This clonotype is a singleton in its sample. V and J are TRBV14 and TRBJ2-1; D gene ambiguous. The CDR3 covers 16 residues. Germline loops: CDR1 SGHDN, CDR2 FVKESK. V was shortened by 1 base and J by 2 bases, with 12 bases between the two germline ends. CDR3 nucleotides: TGTGCCAGCAGCCAAGTTCCCAGGCCAGCCTACAATGAGCAGTTCTTC. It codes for CASSQVPRPAYNEQFF.

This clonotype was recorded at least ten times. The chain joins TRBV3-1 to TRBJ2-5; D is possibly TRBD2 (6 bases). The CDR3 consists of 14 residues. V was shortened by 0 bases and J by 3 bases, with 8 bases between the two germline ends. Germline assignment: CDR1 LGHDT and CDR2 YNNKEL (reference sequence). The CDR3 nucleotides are TGTGCCAGCAGCCAAGAACTAGCCGAAGAGACCCAGTACTTC. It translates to CASSQELAEETQYF.

The CDR3 sequence is CASSESSMGADEQYF. The CDR3 DNA sequence: TGCGCCAGCAGTGAGTCGAGTATGGGGGCCGACGAGCAGTACTTC. The rearrangement links TRBV10-2 to TRBJ2-7, with D perhaps TRBD1 (6 bases). The V end lost 0 bases, the J end lost 5 bases, and 14 bases lay between the germline ends. The germline V gene encodes CDR1 WSHSY and CDR2 SAAADI. This CDR3 comprises 15 residues.

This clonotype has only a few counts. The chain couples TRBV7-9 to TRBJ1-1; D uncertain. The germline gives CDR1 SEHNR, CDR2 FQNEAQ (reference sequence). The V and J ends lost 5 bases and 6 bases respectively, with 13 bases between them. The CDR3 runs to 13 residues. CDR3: CASSHPEEAEAFF. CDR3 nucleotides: TGTGCCAGCAGCCATCCTGAGGAGGCTGAAGCTTTCTTT.

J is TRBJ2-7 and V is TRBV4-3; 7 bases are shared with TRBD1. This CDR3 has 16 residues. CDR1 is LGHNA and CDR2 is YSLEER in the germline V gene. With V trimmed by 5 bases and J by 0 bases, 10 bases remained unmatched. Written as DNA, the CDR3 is TGCGCCAGCAGCTTCAACTCCGGGACAGACTCCTACGAGCAGTACTTC. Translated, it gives CASSFNSGTDSYEQYF.

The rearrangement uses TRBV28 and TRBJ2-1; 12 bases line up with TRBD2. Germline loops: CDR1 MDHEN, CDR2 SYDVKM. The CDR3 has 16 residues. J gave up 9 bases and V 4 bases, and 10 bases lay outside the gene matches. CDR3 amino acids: CASSWTSGVVTIEQFF. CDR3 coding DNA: TGTGCCAGCAGTTGGACTAGCGGGGTCGTCACGATTGAGCAGTTCTTC.

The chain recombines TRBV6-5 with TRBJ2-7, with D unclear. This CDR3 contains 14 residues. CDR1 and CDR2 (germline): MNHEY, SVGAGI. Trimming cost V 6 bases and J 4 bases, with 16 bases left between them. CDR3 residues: CASSPLGGGYEQYF. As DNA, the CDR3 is TGTGCCAGCAGCCCACTCGGTGGTGGGTACGAGCAGTACTTC.

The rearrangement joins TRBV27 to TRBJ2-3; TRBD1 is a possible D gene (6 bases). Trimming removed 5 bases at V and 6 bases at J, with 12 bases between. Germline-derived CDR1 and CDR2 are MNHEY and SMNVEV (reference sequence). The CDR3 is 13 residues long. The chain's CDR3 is CASSPRGFDTQYF. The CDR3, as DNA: TGTGCCAGCAGTCCCAGGGGCTTTGATACGCAGTATTTT.

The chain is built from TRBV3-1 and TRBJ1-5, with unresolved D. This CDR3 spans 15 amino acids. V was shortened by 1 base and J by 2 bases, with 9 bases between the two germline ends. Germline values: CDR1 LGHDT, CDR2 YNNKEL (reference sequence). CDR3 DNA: TGTGCCAGCAGCCAAGCGGGGAAAGGCAATCAGCCCCAGCATTTT. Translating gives CASSQAGKGNQPQHF.

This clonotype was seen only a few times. The CDR3 region is CASSSGVSNQPQHF. In nucleotides, the CDR3 is TGTGCCAGCAGTTCCGGGGTTAGCAATCAGCCCCAGCATTTT. The chain joins TRBV28 to TRBJ1-5; D not resolved. CDR3 length: 14 residues. Trimming cost V 4 bases and J 0 bases, with 7 bases left between them. CDR1 and CDR2 (germline): MDHEN, SYDVKM.

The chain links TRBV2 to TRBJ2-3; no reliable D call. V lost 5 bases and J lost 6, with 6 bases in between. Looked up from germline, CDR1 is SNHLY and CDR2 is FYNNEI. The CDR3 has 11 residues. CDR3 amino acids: CASSPPDTQYF. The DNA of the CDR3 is TGTGCCAGCAGTCCCCCCGATACGCAGTATTTT.

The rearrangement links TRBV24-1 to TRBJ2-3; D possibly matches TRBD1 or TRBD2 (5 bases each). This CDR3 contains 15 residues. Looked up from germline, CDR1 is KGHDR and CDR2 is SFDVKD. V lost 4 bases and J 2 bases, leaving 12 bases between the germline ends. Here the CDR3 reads CATSEGPSFTDTQYF. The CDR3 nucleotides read TGTGCCACCAGTGAGGGACCTTCTTTCACAGATACGCAGTATTTT.

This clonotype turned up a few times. CDR3 nucleotides: TGTGCCAGCAGTTACTCTGGCTCGGGGGTCAATGAGCAGTTCTTC. It specifies CASSYSGSGVNEQFF. This sequence joins TRBV6-5 and TRBJ2-1; D is possibly TRBD2 (6 bases). Germline CDR1 is MNHEY and CDR2 is SVGAGI. Trimming left V 0 bases short and J 6 bases short, with 12 bases between. The CDR3 is 15 amino acids.

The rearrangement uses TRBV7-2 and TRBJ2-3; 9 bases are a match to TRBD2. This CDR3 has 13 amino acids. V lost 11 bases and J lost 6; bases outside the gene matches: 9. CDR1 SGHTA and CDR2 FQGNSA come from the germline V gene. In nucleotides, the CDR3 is TGTGCCGGAACTAGCGGGCCTACGGATACGCAGTATTTT. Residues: CAGTSGPTDTQYF.

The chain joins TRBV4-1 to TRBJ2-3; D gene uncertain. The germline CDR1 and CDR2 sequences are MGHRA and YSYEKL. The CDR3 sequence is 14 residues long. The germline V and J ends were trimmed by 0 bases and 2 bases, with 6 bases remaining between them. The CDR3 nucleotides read TGCGCCAGCAGCCAAGATCCTCACACAGATACGCAGTATTTT. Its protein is CASSQDPHTDTQYF.

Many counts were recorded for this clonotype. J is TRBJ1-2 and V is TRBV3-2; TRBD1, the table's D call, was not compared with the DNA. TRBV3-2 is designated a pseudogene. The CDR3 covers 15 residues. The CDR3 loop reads CASSSRTPANYGYTF. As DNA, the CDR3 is TGTGCCAGCAGCTCGAGGACACCAGCTAACTATGGCTACACCTTC.

The CDR3: CASSAQTGALYGYTF. The CDR3 DNA sequence: TGTGCCAGCAGTGCCCAGACAGGAGCGCTCTATGGCTACACCTTC. The chain links TRBV6-5 to TRBJ1-2; TRBD1 might be the D (6 bases). The ends were cut back, 5 bases at V and 4 bases at J, with 17 bases in the middle. This CDR3 spans 15 amino acids. Germline V gene lookup returns CDR1 MNHEY and CDR2 SVGAGI.

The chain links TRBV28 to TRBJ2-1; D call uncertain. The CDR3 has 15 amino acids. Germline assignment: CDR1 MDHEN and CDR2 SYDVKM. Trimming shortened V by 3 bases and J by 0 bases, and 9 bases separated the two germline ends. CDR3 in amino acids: CASSFAFSSYNEQFF. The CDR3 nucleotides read TGTGCCAGCAGTTTTGCGTTTAGCTCCTACAATGAGCAGTTCTTC.

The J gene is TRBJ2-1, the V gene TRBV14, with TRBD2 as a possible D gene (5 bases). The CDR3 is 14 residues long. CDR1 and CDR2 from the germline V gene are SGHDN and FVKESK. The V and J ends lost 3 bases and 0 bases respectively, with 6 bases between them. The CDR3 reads CASSQSGSYNEQFF. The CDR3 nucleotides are TGTGCCAGCAGCCAGAGCGGCTCCTACAATGAGCAGTTCTTC. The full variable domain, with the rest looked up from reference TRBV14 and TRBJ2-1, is EAGVTQFPSHSVIEKGQTVTLRCDPISGHDNLYWYRRVMGKEIKFLLHFVKESKQDESGMPNNRFLAERTGGTYSTLKVQPAELEDSGVYFCASSQSGSYNEQFFGPGTRLTVL.

In DNA form, the CDR3 reads TGTGCCACCCAATGGGGTGGCACCGGGGAGCTGTTTTTT. This encodes CATQWGGTGELFF. The J gene is TRBJ2-2, the V gene TRBV12-3 or TRBV12-4; D is undetermined. The length of the CDR3 is 13 residues. The V end was cut by 10 bases, the J end by 4 bases, with 13 bases between.

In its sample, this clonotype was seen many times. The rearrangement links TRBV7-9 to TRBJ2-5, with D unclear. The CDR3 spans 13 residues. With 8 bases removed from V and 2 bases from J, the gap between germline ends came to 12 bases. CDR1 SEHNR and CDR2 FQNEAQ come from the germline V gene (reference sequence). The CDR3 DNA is TGTGCCAGCCTGGCCATCCCACAAGAGACCCAGTACTTC. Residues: CASLAIPQETQYF. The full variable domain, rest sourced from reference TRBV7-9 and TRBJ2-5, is DTGVSQNPRHKITKRGQNVTFRCDPISEHNRLYWYRQTLGQGPEFLTYFQNEAQLEKSRLLSDRFSAERPKGSFSTLEIQRTEQGDSAMYLCASLAIPQETQYFGPGTRLLVL.

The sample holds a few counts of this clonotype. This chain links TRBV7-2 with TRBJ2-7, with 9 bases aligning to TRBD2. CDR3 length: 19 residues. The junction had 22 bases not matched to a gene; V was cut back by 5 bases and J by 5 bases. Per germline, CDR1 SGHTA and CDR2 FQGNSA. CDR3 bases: TGTGCCAGCAGCCCCTCGCAGGGTAGCGGGAGTTCCCCCCACGACGAGCAGTACTTC. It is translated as CASSPSQGSGSSPHDEQYF.

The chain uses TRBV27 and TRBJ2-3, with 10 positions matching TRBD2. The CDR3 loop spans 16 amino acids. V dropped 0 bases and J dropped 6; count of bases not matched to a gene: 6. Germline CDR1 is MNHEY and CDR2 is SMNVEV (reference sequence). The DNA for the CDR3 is TGTGCCAGCAGTTTATCGGCTAGCGGGAGAGGTGATACGCAGTATTTT. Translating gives CASSLSASGRGDTQYF.

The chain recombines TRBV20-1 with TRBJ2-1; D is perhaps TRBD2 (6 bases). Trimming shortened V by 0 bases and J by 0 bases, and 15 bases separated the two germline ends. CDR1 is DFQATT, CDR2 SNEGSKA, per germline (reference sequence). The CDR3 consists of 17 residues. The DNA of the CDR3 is TGCAGTGCTAGAGATCTAACGGCGGGAATCTCCTACAATGAGCAGTTCTTC. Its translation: CSARDLTAGISYNEQFF.